This entry describes one T cell receptor beta chain. The target antigen is unknown. The record originates from a study of blood T cells in healthy people across ages. Together with a sample-barcoded 5' primer, a J-beta primer mix was included in a second PCR lasting about 6 to 11 cycles. TCRdb reanalysed the 5' RACE reads using MiXCR and keeps one entry per CDR3 protein. This table has about 400,000 distinct CDR3 sequences, 50% to 60% appearing once. Germline V lookup: CDR1 SGHTS, CDR2 YDEGEE. Trimming removed 5 bases from V and 2 bases from J, with 10 bases in between. The CDR3 sequence is 13 residues long. Overall study results and limits: The study could not conclusively compare naive and antigen-experienced cells, given its unsorted PBMCs.

The chain employs TRBV5-8 and TRBJ1-2, with D unclear. This TCR was sampled from a man between 60 and 70 years old in good health. The source material was blood. CDR3 bases: TGTGCCAGCAGGTTAAGAAGGAACTATGGCTACACCTTC. It is translated as CASRLRRNYGYTF.